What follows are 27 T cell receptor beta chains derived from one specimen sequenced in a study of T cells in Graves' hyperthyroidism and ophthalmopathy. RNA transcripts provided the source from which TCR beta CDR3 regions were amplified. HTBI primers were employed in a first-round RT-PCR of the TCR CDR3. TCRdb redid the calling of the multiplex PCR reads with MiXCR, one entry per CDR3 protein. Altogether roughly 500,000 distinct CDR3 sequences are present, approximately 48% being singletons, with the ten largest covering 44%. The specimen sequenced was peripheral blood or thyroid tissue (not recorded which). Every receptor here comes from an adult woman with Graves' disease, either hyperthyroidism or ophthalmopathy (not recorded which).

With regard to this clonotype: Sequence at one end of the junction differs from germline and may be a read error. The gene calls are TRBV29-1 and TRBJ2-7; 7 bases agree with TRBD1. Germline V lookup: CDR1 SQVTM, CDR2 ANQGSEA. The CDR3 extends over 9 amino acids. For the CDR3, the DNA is TGCAGCGTTCCCGGGACAGACTTCTTC. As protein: CSVPGTDFF.

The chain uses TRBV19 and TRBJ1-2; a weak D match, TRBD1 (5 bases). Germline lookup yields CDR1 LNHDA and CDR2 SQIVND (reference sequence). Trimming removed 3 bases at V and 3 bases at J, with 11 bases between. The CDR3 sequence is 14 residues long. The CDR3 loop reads CASSIRSGDYGYTF. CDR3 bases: TGTGCCAGTAGTATTCGGTCGGGGGACTATGGCTACACCTTC.

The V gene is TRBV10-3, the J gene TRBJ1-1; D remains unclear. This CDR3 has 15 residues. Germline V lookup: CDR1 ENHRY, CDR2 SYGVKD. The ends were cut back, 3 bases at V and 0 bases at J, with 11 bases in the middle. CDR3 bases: TGTGCCATCAGTGACCCCGTGAACATGAACACTGAAGCTTTCTTT. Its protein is CAISDPVNMNTEAFF.

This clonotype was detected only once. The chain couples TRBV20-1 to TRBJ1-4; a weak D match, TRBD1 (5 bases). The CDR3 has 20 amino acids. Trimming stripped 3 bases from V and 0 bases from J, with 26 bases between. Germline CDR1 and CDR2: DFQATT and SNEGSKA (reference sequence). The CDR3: CSARGRGTSASQTTNEKLFF. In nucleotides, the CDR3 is TGCAGTGCTAGGGGAAGGGGCACTTCGGCGTCCCAAACAACTAATGAAAAACTGTTTTTT.

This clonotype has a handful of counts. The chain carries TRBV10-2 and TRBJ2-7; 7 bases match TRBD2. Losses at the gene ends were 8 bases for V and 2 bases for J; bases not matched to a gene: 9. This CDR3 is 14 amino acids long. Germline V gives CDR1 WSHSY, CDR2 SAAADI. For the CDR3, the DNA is TGCGCCAGCGGACTACTAGCGAAAGCCTACGAGCAGTACTTC. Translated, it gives CASGLLAKAYEQYF.

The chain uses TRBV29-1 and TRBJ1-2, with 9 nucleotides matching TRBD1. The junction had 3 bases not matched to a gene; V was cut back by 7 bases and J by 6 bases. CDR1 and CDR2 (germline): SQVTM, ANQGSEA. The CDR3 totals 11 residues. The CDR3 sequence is CSGRTGDGYTF. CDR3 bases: TGCAGCGGCCGGACAGGGGATGGCTACACCTTC.

CDR3 nucleotide sequence: TGTGCCACCAGCAGAGATTTGGGGACAGGGGTGGGCAATCAGCCCCAGCATTTT. Protein sequence: CATSRDLGTGVGNQPQHF. This chain uses TRBV15 with TRBJ1-5; 10 bases are a match to TRBD1. CDR1 and CDR2 (germline): LNHNV, YYDKDF (reference sequence). The CDR3 sequence is 18 residues long. After removal of 0 bases from V and 2 bases from J, the junction contained 7 bases not matched to a gene.

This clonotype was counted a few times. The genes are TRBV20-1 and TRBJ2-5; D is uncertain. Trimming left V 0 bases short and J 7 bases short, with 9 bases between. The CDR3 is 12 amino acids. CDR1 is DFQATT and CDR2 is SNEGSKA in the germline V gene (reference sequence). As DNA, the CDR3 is TGCAGTGCTAGAGATCCGTCTAGGACCCAGTACTTC. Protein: CSARDPSRTQYF.

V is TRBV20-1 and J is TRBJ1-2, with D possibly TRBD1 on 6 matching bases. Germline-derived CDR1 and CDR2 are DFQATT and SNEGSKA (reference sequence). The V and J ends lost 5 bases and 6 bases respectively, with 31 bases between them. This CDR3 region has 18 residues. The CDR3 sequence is CSAGRHRRDTSGDDGYTF. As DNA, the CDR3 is TGCAGTGCTGGTCGTCACAGGCGGGACACTTCCGGGGACGATGGCTACACCTTC.

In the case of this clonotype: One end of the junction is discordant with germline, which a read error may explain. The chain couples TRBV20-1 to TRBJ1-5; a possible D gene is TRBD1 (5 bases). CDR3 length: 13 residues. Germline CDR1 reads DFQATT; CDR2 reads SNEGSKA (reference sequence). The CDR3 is CSATGRSQETQHF. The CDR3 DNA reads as TGCAGCGCTACGGGACGCAGCCAAGAGACCCAGCATTTT.

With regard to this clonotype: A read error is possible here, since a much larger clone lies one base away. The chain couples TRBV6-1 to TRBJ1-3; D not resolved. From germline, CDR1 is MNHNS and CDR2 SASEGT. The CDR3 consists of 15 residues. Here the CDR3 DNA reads TGTGCCAGCAGTGAATCTCGGCATTCTGGAAACACCATGTATTTT. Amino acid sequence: CASSESRHSGNTMYF.

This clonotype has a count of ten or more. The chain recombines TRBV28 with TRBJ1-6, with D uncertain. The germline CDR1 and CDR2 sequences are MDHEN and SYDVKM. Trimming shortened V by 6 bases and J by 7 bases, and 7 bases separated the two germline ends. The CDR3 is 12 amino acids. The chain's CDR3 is CASRDLNSPLHF. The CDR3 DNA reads TGTGCCAGCAGGGACCTAAATTCACCCCTCCACTTT.

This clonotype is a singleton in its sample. The CDR3 DNA reads TGCAGCGTCGCTGACACCGGGGGAGGAAACACCATATATTTT. This encodes CSVADTGGGNTIYF. This rearrangement joins TRBV29-1 to TRBJ1-3; possibly TRBD1 for D (5 bases). The germline V gene has CDR1 SQVTM and CDR2 ANQGSEA. V was pared by 6 bases and J by 4 bases, with 16 bases between. The CDR3 has 14 amino acids.

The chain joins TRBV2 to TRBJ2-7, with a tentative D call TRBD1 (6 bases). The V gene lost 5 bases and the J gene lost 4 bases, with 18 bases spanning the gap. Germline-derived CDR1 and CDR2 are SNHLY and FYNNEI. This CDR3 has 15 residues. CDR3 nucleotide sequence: TGTGCCAGCAGTTTATCGGTGGACAGCTCTTACGAGCAGTACTTC. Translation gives CASSLSVDSSYEQYF.

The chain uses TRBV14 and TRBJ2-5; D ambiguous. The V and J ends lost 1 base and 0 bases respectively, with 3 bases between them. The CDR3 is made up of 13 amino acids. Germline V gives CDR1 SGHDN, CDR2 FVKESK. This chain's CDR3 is CASSQVNQETQYF. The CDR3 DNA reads TGTGCCAGCAGCCAAGTAAACCAAGAGACCCAGTACTTC.

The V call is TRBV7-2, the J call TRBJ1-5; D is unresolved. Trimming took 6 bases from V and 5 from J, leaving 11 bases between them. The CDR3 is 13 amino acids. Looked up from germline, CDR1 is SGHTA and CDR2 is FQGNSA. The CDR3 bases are TGTGCCAGCAGTTCCAGGTTCGATCAGCCCCAGCATTTT. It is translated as CASSSRFDQPQHF. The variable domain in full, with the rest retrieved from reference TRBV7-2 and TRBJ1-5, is GAGVSQSPSNKVTEKGKDVELRCDPISGHTALYWYRQSLGQGLEFLIYFQGNSAPDKSGLPSDRFSAERTGGSVSTLTIQRTQQEDSAVYLCASSSRFDQPQHFGDGTRLSIL.

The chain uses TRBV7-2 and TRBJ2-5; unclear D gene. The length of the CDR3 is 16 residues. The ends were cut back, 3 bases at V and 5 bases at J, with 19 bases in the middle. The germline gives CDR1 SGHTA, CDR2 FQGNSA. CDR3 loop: CASSFFLTADAETQYF. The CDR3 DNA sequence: TGTGCCAGCAGCTTTTTTCTCACCGCGGACGCTGAGACCCAGTACTTC.

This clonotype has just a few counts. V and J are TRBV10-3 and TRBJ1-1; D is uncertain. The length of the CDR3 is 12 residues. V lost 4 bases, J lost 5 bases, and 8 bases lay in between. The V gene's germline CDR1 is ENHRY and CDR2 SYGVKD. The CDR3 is CAISVVSTEAFF. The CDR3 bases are TGTGCCATCAGTGTCGTCTCTACTGAAGCTTTCTTT.

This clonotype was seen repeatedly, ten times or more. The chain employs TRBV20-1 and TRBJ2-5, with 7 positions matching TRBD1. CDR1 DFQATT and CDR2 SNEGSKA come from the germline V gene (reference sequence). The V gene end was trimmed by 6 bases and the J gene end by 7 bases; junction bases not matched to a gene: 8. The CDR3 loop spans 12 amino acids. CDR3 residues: CSAKQGPGTQYF. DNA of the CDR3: TGCAGTGCCAAACAGGGGCCGGGGACCCAGTACTTC.

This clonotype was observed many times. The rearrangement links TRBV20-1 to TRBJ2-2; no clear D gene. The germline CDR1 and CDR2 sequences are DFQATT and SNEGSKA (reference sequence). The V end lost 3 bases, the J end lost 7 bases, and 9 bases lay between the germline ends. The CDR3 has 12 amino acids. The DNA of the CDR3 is TGCAGTGCTAGTACGGGTGTCGGGGAGCTGTTTTTT. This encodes CSASTGVGELFF.

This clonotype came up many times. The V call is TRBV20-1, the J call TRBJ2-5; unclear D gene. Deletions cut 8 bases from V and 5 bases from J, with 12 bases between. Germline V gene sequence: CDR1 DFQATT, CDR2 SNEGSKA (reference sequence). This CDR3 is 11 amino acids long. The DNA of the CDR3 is TGCAGTTCCTCTTTAATGGAGACCCAGTACTTC. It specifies CSSSLMETQYF.

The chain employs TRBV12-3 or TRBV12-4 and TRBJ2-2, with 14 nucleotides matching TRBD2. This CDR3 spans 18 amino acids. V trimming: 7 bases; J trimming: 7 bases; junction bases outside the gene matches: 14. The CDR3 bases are TGTGCCAGCACCCGGCCGGGACTAGCGGGAGAATCGAGCGGGGAGCTGTTTTTT. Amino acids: CASTRPGLAGESSGELFF.

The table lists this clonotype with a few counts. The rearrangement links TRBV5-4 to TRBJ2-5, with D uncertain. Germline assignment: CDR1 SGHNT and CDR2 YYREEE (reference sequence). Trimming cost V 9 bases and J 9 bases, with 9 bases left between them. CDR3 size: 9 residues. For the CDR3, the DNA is TGTGCCACCGGGTCGGCCCAGTACTTC. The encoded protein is CATGSAQYF.

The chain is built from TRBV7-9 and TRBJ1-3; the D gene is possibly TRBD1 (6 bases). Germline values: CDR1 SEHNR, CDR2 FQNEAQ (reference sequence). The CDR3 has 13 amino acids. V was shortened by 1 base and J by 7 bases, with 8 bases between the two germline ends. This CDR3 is CASSLGGANTIYF. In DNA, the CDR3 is TGTGCCAGCAGCTTAGGGGGGGCCAACACCATATATTTT.

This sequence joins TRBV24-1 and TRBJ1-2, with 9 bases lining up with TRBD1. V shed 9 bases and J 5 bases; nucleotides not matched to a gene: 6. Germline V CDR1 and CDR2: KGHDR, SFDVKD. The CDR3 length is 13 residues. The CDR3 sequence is CATQRGQGYGYTF. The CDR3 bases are TGTGCCACCCAACGGGGACAGGGTTATGGCTACACCTTC.

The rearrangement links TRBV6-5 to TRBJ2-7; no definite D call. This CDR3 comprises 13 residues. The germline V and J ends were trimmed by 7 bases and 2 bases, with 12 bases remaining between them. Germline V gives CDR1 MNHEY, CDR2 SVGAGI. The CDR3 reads CASKWAETYEQYF. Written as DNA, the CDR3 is TGTGCCAGCAAGTGGGCAGAGACCTACGAGCAGTACTTC.

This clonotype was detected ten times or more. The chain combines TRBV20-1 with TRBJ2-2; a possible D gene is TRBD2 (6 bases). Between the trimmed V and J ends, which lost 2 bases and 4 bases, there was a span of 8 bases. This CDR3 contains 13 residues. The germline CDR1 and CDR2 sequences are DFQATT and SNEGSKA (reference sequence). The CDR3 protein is CSARLASTGELFF. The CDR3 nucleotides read TGCAGTGCTAGACTAGCGTCCACCGGGGAGCTGTTTTTT.